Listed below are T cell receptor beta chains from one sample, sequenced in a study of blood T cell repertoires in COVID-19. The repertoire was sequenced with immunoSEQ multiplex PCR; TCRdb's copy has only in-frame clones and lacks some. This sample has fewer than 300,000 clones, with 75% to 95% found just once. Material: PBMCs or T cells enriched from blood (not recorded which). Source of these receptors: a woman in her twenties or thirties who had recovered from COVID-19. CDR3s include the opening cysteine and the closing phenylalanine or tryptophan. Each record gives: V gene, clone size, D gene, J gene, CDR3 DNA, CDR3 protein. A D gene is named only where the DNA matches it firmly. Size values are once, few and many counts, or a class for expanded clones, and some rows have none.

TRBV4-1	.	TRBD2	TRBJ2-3	TGCGCCAGCAGCCCCCGACTAGCGGGAGCAGATACGCAGTATTTT	CASSPRLAGADTQYF
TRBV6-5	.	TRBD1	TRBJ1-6	TGTGCCAGCAGTTTCCGGGACAGGGATTCACCCCTCCACTTT	CASSFRDRDSPLHF
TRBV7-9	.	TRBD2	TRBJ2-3	TGTGCCAGCAGCTCCATTAGCGGGGGGGACACAGATACGCAGTATTTT	CASSSISGGDTDTQYF
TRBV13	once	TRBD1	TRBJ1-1	TGTGCCAGCAGACAGGGACAGGGGTTCGGAGGGACTGAAGCTTTCTTT	CASRQGQGFGGTEAFF
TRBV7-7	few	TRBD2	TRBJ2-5	TGTGCTATTACGCGGCGGGGGGACCGAGGAGAGACCCAGTACTTC	CAITRRGDRGETQYF
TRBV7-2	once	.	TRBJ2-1	TGTGCCAGCAGCTTCGGGACTCCCCAAAGGAATGAGCAGTTCTTC	CASSFGTPQRNEQFF
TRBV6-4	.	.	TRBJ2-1	TGTGCCAGCAGCGAGCGGCCCAACAATGAGCAGTTCTTC	CASSERPNNEQFF
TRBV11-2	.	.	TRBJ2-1	TGTGCCAGCAGCCCAATGCGCGATGAGCAGTTCTTC	CASSPMRDEQFF
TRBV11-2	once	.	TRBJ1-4	TGTGCCAGCAGACGTCAGGGCCCTAATGAAAAACTGTTTTTT	CASRRQGPNEKLFF
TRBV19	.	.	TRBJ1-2	TGTGCCAGTAGTGACCTCGGGGGTCAGCATGGCTACACCTTC	CASSDLGGQHGYTF
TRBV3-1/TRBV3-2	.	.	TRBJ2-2	TGTGCCAGCAGCCAGATGAAGCCGGGGGAGCTGTTTTTT	CASSQMKPGELFF
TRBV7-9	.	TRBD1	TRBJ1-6	TGTGCCAGCAGCCGGGGACAGGGTAGTTATTTTTCACCCCTCCACTTT	CASSRGQGSYFSPLHF
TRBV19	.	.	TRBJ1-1	TGTGCCAGTAGAAGGGAAGGGGCTGAAGCTTTCTTT	CASRREGAEAFF
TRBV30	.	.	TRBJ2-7	TGTGCCTGGAGAGGTCGGAGAAGTCTCTCCTACGAGCAGTACTTC	CAWRGRRSLSYEQYF
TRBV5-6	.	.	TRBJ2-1	TGTGCCAGCAGCTATCCTTCGGGGGACAATGAGCAGTTCTTC	CASSYPSGDNEQFF